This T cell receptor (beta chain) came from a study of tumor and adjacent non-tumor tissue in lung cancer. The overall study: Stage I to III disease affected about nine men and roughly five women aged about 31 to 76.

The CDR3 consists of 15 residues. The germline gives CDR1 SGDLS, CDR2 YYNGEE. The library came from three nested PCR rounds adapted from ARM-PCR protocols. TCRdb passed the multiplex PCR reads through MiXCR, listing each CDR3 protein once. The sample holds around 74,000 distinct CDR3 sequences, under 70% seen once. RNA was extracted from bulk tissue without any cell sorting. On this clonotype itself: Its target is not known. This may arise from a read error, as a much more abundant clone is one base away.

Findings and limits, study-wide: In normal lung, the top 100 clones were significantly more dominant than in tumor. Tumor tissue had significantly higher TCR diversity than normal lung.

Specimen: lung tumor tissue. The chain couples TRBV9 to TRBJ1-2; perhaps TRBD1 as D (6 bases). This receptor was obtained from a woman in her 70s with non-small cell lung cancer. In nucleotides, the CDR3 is TGTGTCAGCAGCGCAGGGGACTTATCTGGCTATGGCTACACCTTC. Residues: CVSSAGDLSGYGYTF.